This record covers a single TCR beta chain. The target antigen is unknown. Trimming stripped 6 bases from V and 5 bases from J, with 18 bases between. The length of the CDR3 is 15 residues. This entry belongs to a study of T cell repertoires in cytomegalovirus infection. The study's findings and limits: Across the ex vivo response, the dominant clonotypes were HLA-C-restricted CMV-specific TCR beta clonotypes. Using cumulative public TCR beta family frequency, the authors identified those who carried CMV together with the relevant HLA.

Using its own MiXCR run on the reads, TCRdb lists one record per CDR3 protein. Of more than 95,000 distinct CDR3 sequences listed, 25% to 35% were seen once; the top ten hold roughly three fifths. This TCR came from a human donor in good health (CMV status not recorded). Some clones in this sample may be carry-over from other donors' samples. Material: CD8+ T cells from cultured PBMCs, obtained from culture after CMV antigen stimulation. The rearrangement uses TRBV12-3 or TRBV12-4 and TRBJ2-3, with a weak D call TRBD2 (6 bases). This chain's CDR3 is CASRGTQLWLDTQYF. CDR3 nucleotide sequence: TGTGCCAGCAGGGGGACTCAGCTATGGTTAGATACGCAGTATTTT.